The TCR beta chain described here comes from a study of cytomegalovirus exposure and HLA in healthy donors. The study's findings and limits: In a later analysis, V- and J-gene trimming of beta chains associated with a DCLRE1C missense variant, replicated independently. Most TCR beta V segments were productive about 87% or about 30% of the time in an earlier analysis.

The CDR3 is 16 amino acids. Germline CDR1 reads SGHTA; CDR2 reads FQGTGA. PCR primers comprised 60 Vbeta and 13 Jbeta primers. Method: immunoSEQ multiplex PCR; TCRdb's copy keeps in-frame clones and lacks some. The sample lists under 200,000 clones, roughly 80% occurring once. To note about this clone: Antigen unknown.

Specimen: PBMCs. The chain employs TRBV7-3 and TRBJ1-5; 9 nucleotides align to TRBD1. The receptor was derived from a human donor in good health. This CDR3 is CAADRGTDLSNQPQHF. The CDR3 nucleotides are TGTGCAGCGGACAGGGGAACGGATCTGAGCAATCAGCCCCAGCATTTT.